Listed here is a single TCR beta chain. This clonotype is identified as medium-sized (0.01 to 0.1%). There is no known antigen for this receptor. No base quality information exists; no much larger clone differs at one position. The library was obtained by 5' RACE. TCRdb names NextSeq 500 as the instrument used. Unique molecular identifiers were attached to individual cDNA molecules in the TCR library protocol so that sequencing error and PCR bias could be corrected. Both TCR alpha and beta chains were sequenced, and tight co-correlation was observed between alpha and beta sequence abundances in each sample. Regarding the original processing steps: Decombinator V4 was used to perform V gene, J gene and CDR3 annotation of TCR sequences. TCRs were defined as expanded if a significant change between any two time points was detected under a Poisson model with p below 0.0001. TCR abundances were normalised to the total number of TCRs sequenced per sample and expressed as counts per million. TRAV1-2 paired with TRAJ12, TRAJ20 or TRAJ33 defined MAIT TCRs, while TRAV10 paired with TRAJ18 defined iNKT TCRs. VDJdb, accessed 1 November 2021, was searched for CMV, EBV and SARS-CoV-2 annotated TCRs, with TCRs annotated for multiple antigens excluded. TCRdb ran its own pipeline on the public reads, namely fastp trimming at Q25 and MiXCR clone calling, and kept in-frame beta chains. Identical CDR3 protein sequences are pooled into one entry, listed with their most common genes and DNA. V and J calls and clone size were set by TCRdb, not the authors. A total of about 55,000 distinct CDR3 sequences appear in this sample, just under 15% of them only once. 9% to 10% of the sample rests with the top ten.

For CDR1 and CDR2, the germline V gene lists SGHDN and FVKESK. The CDR3 runs 17 amino acids, cysteine and phenylalanine included. The read is trimmed to its CDR3 DNA, 51 bases read in frame from base 1. At the junction V is shortened by 0 bases and J by 5 bases; bases outside the gene matches: 11. This was a case-control study nested in a cohort of healthcare workers in London, UK, who had nasopharyngeal swab PCR tests and blood samples taken every week. Healthcare workers were enrolled in the week of the UK lockdown, from 23 to 31 March 2020, and were followed every week for up to roughly 15 weeks. This entry belongs to a study of early T cells in non-severe SARS-CoV-2 infection listed by TCRdb under 2021. Concerning the study at large: Because TCR sequencing relied on bulk RNA taken from unsorted whole blood, pairing of alpha and beta chains was not possible. The paper as a whole reports these results and caveats: VDJdb matching was skewed toward anti-spike CD8 responses, so virus-specific expansions were likely underestimated and private and CD4 specificities were missed.

The TCR was taken from an adult who was a healthcare worker with PCR-confirmed SARS-CoV-2 infection or an uninfected control (not recorded which). The sample was whole blood, taken at baseline. Recombination linked TRBV14 to TRBJ2-5; TRBD2 aligns with 8 central bases. The CDR3 protein sequence reads: CASSQETRTSPEETQYF. The base sequence is TGTGCCAGCAGCCAAGAAACCCGGACTAGCCCAGAGGAGACCCAGTACTTC.